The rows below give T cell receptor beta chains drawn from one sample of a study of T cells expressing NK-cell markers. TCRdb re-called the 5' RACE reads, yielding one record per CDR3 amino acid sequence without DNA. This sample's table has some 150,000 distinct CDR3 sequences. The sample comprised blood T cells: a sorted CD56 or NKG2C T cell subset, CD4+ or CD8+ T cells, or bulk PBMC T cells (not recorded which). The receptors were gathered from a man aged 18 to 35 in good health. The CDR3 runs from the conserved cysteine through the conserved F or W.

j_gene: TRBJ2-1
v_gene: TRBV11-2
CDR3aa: CASSPVSGGNNEQFF

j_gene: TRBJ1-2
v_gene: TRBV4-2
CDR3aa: CASSQDLTGAYGYTF

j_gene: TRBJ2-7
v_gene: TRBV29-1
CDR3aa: CSVEGTGAYEQYF

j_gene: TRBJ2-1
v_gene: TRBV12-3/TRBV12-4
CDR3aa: CASSNYSGHNEQFF

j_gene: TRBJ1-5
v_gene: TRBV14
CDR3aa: CASSPLLRGSNQPQHF

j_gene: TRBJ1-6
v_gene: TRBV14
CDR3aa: CASSQDSGSYNSPLHF

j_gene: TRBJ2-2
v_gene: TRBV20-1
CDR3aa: CSATTRGSTGELFF

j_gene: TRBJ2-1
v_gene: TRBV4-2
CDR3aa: CASSQGGGRASVF

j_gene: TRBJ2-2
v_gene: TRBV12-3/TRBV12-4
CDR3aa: CASRYSTSVNTGELFF

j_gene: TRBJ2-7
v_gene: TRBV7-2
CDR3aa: CASSFSSGSPPTYEQYF

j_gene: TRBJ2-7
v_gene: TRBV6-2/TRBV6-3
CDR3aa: CASSRTSAPTSYEQYF

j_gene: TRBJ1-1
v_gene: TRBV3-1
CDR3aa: CASSLLTGNTEAFF

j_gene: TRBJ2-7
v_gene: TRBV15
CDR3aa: CATSRDLGTQDEQYF

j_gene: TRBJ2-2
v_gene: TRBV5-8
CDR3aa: CASSFPAGELFF

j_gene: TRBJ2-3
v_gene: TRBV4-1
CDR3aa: CASSIPGQGPDTQYF

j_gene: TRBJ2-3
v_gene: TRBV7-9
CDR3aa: CASSLGPDSPYTDTQYF

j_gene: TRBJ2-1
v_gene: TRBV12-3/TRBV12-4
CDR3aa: CASSPTAPLLGNEQFF

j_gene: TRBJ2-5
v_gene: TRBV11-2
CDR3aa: CASSLEAGNRETQYF

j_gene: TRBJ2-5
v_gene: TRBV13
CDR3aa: CASSSIRGPQETQYF

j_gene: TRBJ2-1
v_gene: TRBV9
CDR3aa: CASSAQAPSDEQFF

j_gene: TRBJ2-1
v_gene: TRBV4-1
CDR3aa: CASSQMTNEQFF

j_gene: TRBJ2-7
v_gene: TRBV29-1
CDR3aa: CSVEGESSYEQYF

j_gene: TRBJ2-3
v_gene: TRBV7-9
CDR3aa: CASSPSGTSEDTQYF

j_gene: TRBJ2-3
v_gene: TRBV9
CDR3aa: CASSVTPGGTDTQYF

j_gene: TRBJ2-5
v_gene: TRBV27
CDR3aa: CASSLMAGEERLKETQYF

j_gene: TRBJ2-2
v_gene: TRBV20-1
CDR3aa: CSAPWLAGGRRTGELFF

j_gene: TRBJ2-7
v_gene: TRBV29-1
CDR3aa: CSVGRPRSYEQYF

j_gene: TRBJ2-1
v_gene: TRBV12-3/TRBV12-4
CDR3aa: CASSPDGTSGRDETFF

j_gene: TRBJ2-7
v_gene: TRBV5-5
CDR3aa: CASSPGQGASYYEQYF

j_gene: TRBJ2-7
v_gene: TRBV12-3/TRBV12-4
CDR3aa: CASSFAGTSSYEQYF

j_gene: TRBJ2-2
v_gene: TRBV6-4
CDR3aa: CATSPTNTGELFF

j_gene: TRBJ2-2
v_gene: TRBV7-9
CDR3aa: CASSQVDWPPRELFF

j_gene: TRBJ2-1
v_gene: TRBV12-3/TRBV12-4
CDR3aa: CASTGEQGDYNEQFF

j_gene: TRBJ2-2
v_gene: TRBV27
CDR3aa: CASSSLGGELFF

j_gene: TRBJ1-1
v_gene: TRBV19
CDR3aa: CASSTGTNTEAFF

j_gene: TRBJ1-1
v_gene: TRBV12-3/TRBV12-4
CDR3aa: CASSPIGGTEAFF

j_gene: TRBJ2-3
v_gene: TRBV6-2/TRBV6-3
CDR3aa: CASSYSDRDTQYF